The clone carrying this T cell receptor beta chain was detected only once. The antigen remains undetermined. This record belongs to a study of T cells in localized non-small cell lung cancer. Trimming stripped 7 bases from V and 3 bases from J, with 19 bases between. This CDR3 region has 15 residues. CDR1 SEHNR and CDR2 FQNEAQ come from the germline V gene (reference sequence). The data were produced by immunoSEQ multiplex PCR, yet TCRdb's version contains in-frame clones alone and is incomplete. The data show tens of thousands of clones, 80% seen once. General study findings and limits: Exceeding tumor, uninvolved adjacent lung had the highest T cell clonality.

This sequence originates from a female donor over 55 with stage I lung adenocarcinoma. Sequencing used peripheral blood, obtained before any cancer treatment. This chain joins TRBV7-9 and TRBJ2-7; D not certain. The CDR3 reads CASTSELVSNYEQYF. The CDR3 nucleotides are TGTGCCAGCACCTCTGAGCTTGTATCCAACTACGAGCAGTACTTC. Full variable domain (rest looked up from reference TRBV7-9 and TRBJ2-7): DTGVSQNPRHKITKRGQNVTFRCDPISEHNRLYWYRQTLGQGPEFLTYFQNEAQLEKSRLLSDRFSAERPKGSFSTLEIQRTEQGDSAMYLCASTSELVSNYEQYFGPGTRLTVT.